These 27 T cell receptor beta chains were all obtained from the same sample, sequenced in a study of T cells in Graves' hyperthyroidism and ophthalmopathy. Researchers amplified the TCR beta CDR3 regions from RNA transcripts. First-round RT-PCR of the TCR CDR3 relied on the HTBI primer set. TCRdb re-called the multiplex PCR reads through MiXCR, storing one row per CDR3 protein. Here the sample spans around 800,000 distinct CDR3 sequences, roughly 40% being singletons. Input material: blood. Receptors were obtained from a man aged 18 to 35 with Graves' hyperthyroidism.

This clonotype was seen ten or more times. This chain uses TRBV2 with TRBJ1-5, with D possibly being TRBD1 (5 bases). Trimming removed 3 bases from V and 2 bases from J, with 17 bases in between. The CDR3 length is 17 residues. The V gene's germline CDR1 is SNHLY and CDR2 FYNNEI. This chain's CDR3 is CASSESKYRRGNQPQHF. DNA of the CDR3: TGTGCCAGCAGTGAGTCTAAGTACAGGAGGGGCAATCAGCCCCAGCATTTT.

The V gene is TRBV5-6, the J gene TRBJ2-7; D not resolved. V gave up 0 bases and J gave up 3 bases, with 13 bases separating them. This CDR3 spans 15 amino acids. Germline CDR1 is SGHDT and CDR2 is YYEEEE. The CDR3 loop reads CASSLVGVKIYEQYF. The CDR3 region has the DNA TGTGCCAGCAGCTTGGTAGGAGTCAAGATCTACGAGCAGTACTTC.

This clonotype came up many times. The chain joins TRBV19 to TRBJ2-2; no clear D gene. Germline V lookup: CDR1 LNHDA, CDR2 SQIVND (reference sequence). Trimming cost V 4 bases and J 3 bases, with 12 bases left between them. This CDR3 comprises 15 residues. Written as DNA, the CDR3 is TGTGCCAGTAGTAATCTGGGCGGCGACACCGGGGAGCTGTTTTTT. Residues: CASSNLGGDTGELFF.

In DNA, the CDR3 is TGTGCCAGCACCCTTGCAGATACGCAGTATTTT. It is translated as CASTLADTQYF. This chain connects TRBV11-1 to TRBJ2-3; D unresolved. This CDR3 spans 11 amino acids. V was shortened by 7 bases and J by 4 bases, with 6 bases between the two germline ends. Germline V gene lookup returns CDR1 SGHAT and CDR2 FQDESV (reference sequence). The full variable domain, in which reference TRBV11-1 and TRBJ2-3 provide the parts outside the CDR3, is EAEVAQSPRYKITEKSQAVAFWCDPISGHATLYWYRQILGQGPELLVQFQDESVVDDSQLPKDRFSAERLKGVDSTLKIQPAELGDSAMYLCASTLADTQYFGPGTRLTVL.

The table lists this clonotype with a few counts. CDR3 residues: CATITSGDRGAYEQYF. CDR3 nucleotides: TGTGCCACCATCACTTCGGGGGACAGGGGGGCCTACGAGCAGTACTTC. The rearrangement joins TRBV2 to TRBJ2-7; 11 bases align to TRBD1. The CDR3 covers 16 residues. V dropped 10 bases and J dropped 2; count of bases not matched to a gene: 13. The germline CDR1 and CDR2 sequences are SNHLY and FYNNEI.

This clonotype was detected a few times. The rearrangement links TRBV6-5 to TRBJ2-7; D is unresolved. Trimming stripped 5 bases from V and 3 bases from J, with 14 bases between. This CDR3 spans 14 amino acids. From germline, CDR1 is MNHEY and CDR2 SVGAGI. CDR3: CASSERQEYYEQYF. CDR3 sequence (DNA): TGTGCCAGCAGTGAAAGGCAGGAGTACTACGAGCAGTACTTC.

This chain joins TRBV6-1 and TRBJ1-5; tentative D call: TRBD1 (5 bases). In germline, CDR1 is MNHNS, CDR2 SASEGT. The CDR3 sequence is 15 residues long. Trimming left V 5 bases short and J 3 bases short, with 14 bases between. As DNA, the CDR3 is TGTGCCAGCAGTTACGTGGCAGGGACCAATCAGCCCCAGCATTTT. Amino acid sequence: CASSYVAGTNQPQHF.

The V and J genes are TRBV20-1 and TRBJ2-7; 10 bases line up with TRBD2. CDR3 size: 14 residues. The V segment lost 0 bases and the J segment 4 bases; nucleotides outside the gene matches: 3. Looked up from germline, CDR1 is DFQATT and CDR2 is SNEGSKA (reference sequence). In nucleotides, the CDR3 is TGCAGTGCTAGAGAGTCTAGCGGGAGTTACGAGCAGTACTTC. It codes for CSARESSGSYEQYF.

This clonotype was counted ten times or more. The chain is built from TRBV20-1 and TRBJ1-1; 8 positions match TRBD1. The J segment lost 4 bases and the V segment lost 3 bases, leaving 7 bases of the junction unmatched. This CDR3 region has 14 residues. CDR1 and CDR2 (germline): DFQATT, SNEGSKA (reference sequence). The CDR3 bases are TGCAGTGCTAGTTGGCAGGGGGCAAGCACTGAAGCTTTCTTT. Encoded protein: CSASWQGASTEAFF.

The V and J genes are TRBV20-1 and TRBJ1-2; perhaps TRBD1 as D (5 bases). V was trimmed by 4 bases and J by 6 bases, leaving 12 bases between them. Germline assignment: CDR1 DFQATT and CDR2 SNEGSKA (reference sequence). This CDR3 spans 12 amino acids. This CDR3 is CSATSAGHGYTF. The CDR3 DNA is TGCAGTGCTACATCGGCGGGGCATGGCTACACCTTC.

The chain couples TRBV2 to TRBJ2-6; D assignment may be TRBD1 or TRBD2 (5 bases each). The CDR3 spans 16 residues. Looked up from germline, CDR1 is SNHLY and CDR2 is FYNNEI. V lost 6 bases and J 0 bases, leaving 12 bases between the germline ends. This chain's CDR3 is CASRPGPTSGANVLTF. In DNA form, the CDR3 reads TGTGCCAGCAGACCGGGACCGACCTCTGGGGCCAACGTCCTGACTTTC.

The chain has TRBV20-1 and TRBJ2-5; 8 bases line up with TRBD1. The CDR3 is made up of 14 amino acids. The germline V gene encodes CDR1 DFQATT and CDR2 SNEGSKA (reference sequence). Germline trimming cut 0 bases from V and 5 bases from J; bases unmatched to any gene: 5. CDR3 loop: CSARDQGAFETQYF. CDR3 sequence (DNA): TGCAGTGCTAGAGATCAGGGGGCGTTTGAGACCCAGTACTTC.

The gene calls are TRBV2 and TRBJ2-3; D is undetermined. The CDR3 sequence is 10 residues long. The germline V gene has CDR1 SNHLY and CDR2 FYNNEI. V lost 7 bases and J lost 3, with 2 bases in between. The CDR3 coding sequence is TGTGCCAGCACGACAGATACGCAGTATTTT. Protein: CASTTDTQYF.

This sequence joins TRBV15 and TRBJ2-7; possibly TRBD1 or TRBD2 for D (5 bases each). The V end lost 10 bases, the J end lost 1 base, and 20 bases lay between the germline ends. This CDR3 is built from 15 residues. Germline V lookup: CDR1 LNHNV, CDR2 YYDKDF (reference sequence). Here the CDR3 reads CAISAGDSSSYEQYF. The CDR3, as DNA: TGTGCCATCAGTGCGGGTGACAGTAGTTCCTACGAGCAGTACTTC.

V gene TRBV29-1 combines with J gene TRBJ1-2, with D unclear. Between the trimmed V and J ends, which lost 8 bases and 4 bases, there was a span of 17 bases. Germline CDR1 and CDR2: SQVTM and ANQGSEA. The CDR3 runs to 13 residues. The DNA of the CDR3 is TGCAGCAGCCAAGTATCCATAGGCTATGGCTACACCTTC. It translates to CSSQVSIGYGYTF.

This sequence joins TRBV5-4 and TRBJ2-7; D is possibly TRBD1 (5 bases). The CDR3 sequence is 14 residues long. The V end lost 7 bases, the J end lost 0 bases, and 14 bases lay between the germline ends. Germline V gene sequence: CDR1 SGHNT, CDR2 YYREEE (reference sequence). CDR3 region: CASRYDSYSYEQYF. In DNA form, the CDR3 reads TGTGCCAGCCGGTACGACAGCTACTCCTACGAGCAGTACTTC.

There are many counts of this clonotype. The chain combines TRBV5-6 with TRBJ1-2; unclear D gene. The length of the CDR3 is 14 residues. Per the germline V gene, CDR1 is SGHDT and CDR2 is YYEEEE. Trimming took 0 bases from V and 6 from J, leaving 12 bases between them. The CDR3 nucleotides are TGTGCCAGCAGCTTGGTGGACGGGCCGCATGGCTACACCTTC. It yields the protein CASSLVDGPHGYTF.

This clonotype was seen at least ten times. The chain combines TRBV10-3 with TRBJ1-1, with D hard to call. CDR3 size: 11 residues. Trimming removed 4 bases at V and 12 bases at J, with 12 bases between. Germline V gene sequence: CDR1 ENHRY, CDR2 SYGVKD. The CDR3 bases are TGTGCCATCAGTGGTTCGGACCGAACTTTCTTT. Amino acid sequence: CAISGSDRTFF.

This chain joins TRBV15 and TRBJ2-6; 7 bases line up with TRBD1. This CDR3 is 15 amino acids long. V lost 1 base to trimming and J lost 11 bases; unmatched junction nucleotides: 8. CDR1 is LNHNV and CDR2 is YYDKDF in the germline V gene (reference sequence). The CDR3 loop is CATSRGRGSSYVLTF. DNA for the CDR3: TGTGCCACCAGCAGAGGCAGGGGGAGCTCCTACGTCCTGACTTTC.

This clonotype showed up many times. The genes are TRBV15 and TRBJ1-1; no reliable D call. The germline gives CDR1 LNHNV, CDR2 YYDKDF (reference sequence). Trimming took off 8 bases at V and 1 base at J, with 8 bases between the two ends. The CDR3 consists of 12 residues. The CDR3 DNA reads as TGTGCCACCGAAGACGGGAACACTGAAGCTTTCTTT. Translation gives CATEDGNTEAFF.

V is TRBV6-5 and J is TRBJ2-6, with D possibly TRBD2 on 5 matching bases. The germline V and J ends were trimmed by 0 bases and 3 bases, with 12 bases remaining between them. CDR3 length: 17 residues. Germline loops: CDR1 MNHEY, CDR2 SVGAGI. CDR3 bases: TGTGCCAGCAGTTACTCGGGCGGAGGAGGTGGGGCCAACGTCCTGACTTTC. It codes for CASSYSGGGGGANVLTF.

This clonotype was recorded at least ten times. This rearrangement joins TRBV20-1 to TRBJ2-7; D is ambiguous. The CDR3 covers 13 residues. V shed 0 bases and J shed 3 bases, with 9 bases lying between them. Germline assignment: CDR1 DFQATT and CDR2 SNEGSKA (reference sequence). The DNA of the CDR3 is TGCAGTGCTAGAGATCCCACAGACTACGAGCAGTACTTC. Encoded protein: CSARDPTDYEQYF.

This chain uses TRBV5-4 with TRBJ2-7; perhaps TRBD1 as D (6 bases). V lost 3 bases and J 2 bases, leaving 12 bases between the germline ends. The length of the CDR3 is 14 residues. The V gene's germline CDR1 is SGHNT and CDR2 YYREEE (reference sequence). CDR3 region: CASSSSGEPYEQYF. The CDR3, as DNA: TGTGCCAGCAGCTCCTCAGGGGAACCCTACGAGCAGTACTTC.

CDR3 residues: CASIGNRGLVEAFF. The CDR3 nucleotides read TGTGCCAGCATCGGAAACAGGGGGCTGGTTGAAGCTTTCTTT. The genes are TRBV7-2 and TRBJ1-1; TRBD1 aligns across 9 bases. The CDR3 is 14 residues long. CDR1 SGHTA and CDR2 FQGNSA come from the germline V gene. Losses at the gene ends were 7 bases for V and 7 bases for J; bases not matched to a gene: 10.

The chain recombines TRBV7-9 with TRBJ1-1, with D possibly TRBD1 on 6 matching bases. The germline V gene has CDR1 SEHNR and CDR2 FQNEAQ (reference sequence). CDR3 length: 20 amino acids. V was trimmed by 7 bases and J by 8 bases, leaving 38 bases between them. CDR3 loop: CASTPPHYRYRDDVRPEAFF. As DNA, the CDR3 is TGTGCCAGCACCCCCCCTCACTACCGATACAGGGATGACGTACGACCCGAAGCTTTCTTT.

This clonotype appeared many times. V gene TRBV9 combines with J gene TRBJ1-2, with D maybe TRBD1 (6 bases). There are 14 residues in the CDR3. V lost 3 bases, J lost 8 bases, and 17 bases lay in between. Germline CDR1 and CDR2: SGDLS and YYNGEE. The CDR3 here is CASSGEGGATGYTF. The CDR3 DNA reads TGTGCCAGCAGCGGAGAAGGGGGGGCTACCGGCTACACCTTC.

The chain's CDR3 is CASSLVLGGFYEQYF. The DNA for the CDR3 is TGTGCCAGCAGCTTAGTCTTGGGGGGGTTCTACGAGCAGTACTTC. V is TRBV7-8 and J is TRBJ2-7; TRBD2 aligns across 7 bases. The germline gives CDR1 SGHVS, CDR2 FQNEAQ. The trim removed 1 base at V and 3 bases at J, leaving 6 bases unmatched. This CDR3 spans 15 amino acids.